Each of the 17 T cell receptor beta chains below was sequenced from the same sample in a study of CD8+CD57+ T cells in acquired aplastic anemia. Researchers used genomic DNA as the template to profile TCR beta VDJ and CDR3. In TCRdb, the reads were re-called with MiXCR into one record per CDR3 protein. The sample has 250,000 to 350,000 distinct CDR3 sequences; about 50% are singletons. Patients picked for sequencing had shown CD8+CD57+ cell expansion detected by flow cytometry. Sequenced input: sorted CD4+, CD8+, or CD8+CD57+ T cells (not recorded which) from PBMCs. The receptors shown here come from a human donor with aplastic anemia.

This rearrangement joins TRBV24-1 to TRBJ2-1; tentative D call: TRBD2 (5 bases). Germline-derived CDR1 and CDR2 are KGHDR and SFDVKD. The CDR3 sequence is 13 residues long. V was shortened by 1 base and J by 9 bases, with 9 bases between the two germline ends. CDR3 sequence (DNA): TGTGCCACCAGTGATTTCGGGCGGGTTGAGCAGTTCTTC. It specifies CATSDFGRVEQFF.

Details on this clonotype: This may stem from a read error, because a much larger clone lies one nucleotide away. The conserved final phenylalanine or tryptophan is absent from the CDR3, which likely points to a read error. The rearrangement uses TRBV18 and TRBJ2-5, with a weak D call TRBD1 (6 bases). Germline CDR1 KGHSH, CDR2 LQKENI. This CDR3 has 15 amino acids. The V end was cut by 4 bases, the J end by 4 bases, with 16 bases between. Written as DNA, the CDR3 is TGTGCCAGCTCACTAACCGACAGGTCTGGAGAGACCCAGTACCTC. As protein: CASSLTDRSGETQYL.

The chain is built from TRBV6-5 and TRBJ2-5; 10 bases match TRBD2. V was pared by 6 bases and J by 4 bases, with 2 bases of the junction left unmatched. The germline CDR1 and CDR2 sequences are MNHEY and SVGAGI. The CDR3 runs 13 residues. The CDR3 reads CASRLAGTETQYF. As DNA, the CDR3 is TGTGCCAGCAGACTAGCGGGGACAGAGACCCAGTACTTC.

The chain uses TRBV24-1 and TRBJ1-5; D unresolved. V was cut by 2 bases and J by 7 bases, with 5 bases left in between. The CDR3 contains 12 residues. CDR1 is KGHDR and CDR2 is SFDVKD in the germline V gene. CDR3: CATSDWGQPQHF. The CDR3 bases are TGTGCCACCAGTGATTGGGGACAGCCCCAGCATTTT.

Many counts were recorded for this clonotype. V is TRBV29-1 and J is TRBJ1-2; D gene unclear. The CDR3 consists of 12 residues. Germline assignment: CDR1 SQVTM and CDR2 ANQGSEA. Trimming took 1 base from V and 6 from J, leaving 9 bases between them. As DNA, the CDR3 is TGCAGCGTTGAAGGAGGGAATCATGGCTACACCTTC. It translates to CSVEGGNHGYTF.

The chain employs TRBV18 and TRBJ1-3, with TRBD1 matching 9 bases. The trim removed 6 bases at V and 0 bases at J, leaving 3 bases unmatched. Germline V gene lookup returns CDR1 KGHSH and CDR2 LQKENI. The CDR3 consists of 15 residues. CDR3 loop: CASSKTGGSGNTIYF. The CDR3 nucleotides read TGTGCCAGCTCGAAGACAGGGGGCTCTGGAAACACCATATATTTT.

The chain employs TRBV2 and TRBJ1-2; D may be TRBD1 (5 bases). This CDR3 spans 13 amino acids. V was shortened by 3 bases and J by 8 bases, with 13 bases between the two germline ends. Germline loops: CDR1 SNHLY, CDR2 FYNNEI. In nucleotides, the CDR3 is TGTGCCAGCAGTGAGCAAACGGGACGCGGCTACACCTTC. This gives the protein CASSEQTGRGYTF.

Concerning this clonotype: The junction differs from germline at one of its ends, possibly a read error. The chain is built from TRBV7-9 and TRBJ2-7; 13 nucleotides agree with TRBD2. This CDR3 is 15 amino acids long. Germline V gene data show CDR1 as SEHNR and CDR2 as FQNEAQ (reference sequence). The CDR3 DNA reads as TGTGCCACCAGCGAGGGGACTAGCGGGACTAGCCAGCAGTACTTC. It encodes CATSEGTSGTSQQYF.

The gene calls are TRBV7-8 and TRBJ1-6; 7 nucleotides match TRBD1. Per germline, CDR1 SGHVS and CDR2 FQNEAQ. The CDR3 contains 16 residues. Trimming cost V 1 base and J 8 bases; bases outside gene matches: 8. Written as DNA, the CDR3 is TGTGCCAGCAGCTTAGTGGCCAGGGGGTCGGATTCACCCCTCCACTTT. Protein product: CASSLVARGSDSPLHF.

The rearrangement joins TRBV7-8 to TRBJ2-7; 7 nucleotides align to TRBD1. Trimming at V came to 4 bases and at J to 6 bases, leaving 12 bases not matched to a gene. The germline V gene has CDR1 SGHVS and CDR2 FQNEAQ. The CDR3 spans 15 residues. CDR3 sequence (DNA): TGTGCCAGCAGCTACCAGACAGGGATCTCCAGCGAGCAGTACTTC. This codes for CASSYQTGISSEQYF. The whole variable domain, filled in from reference TRBV7-8 and TRBJ2-7, reads GAGVSQSPRYKVAKRGQDVALRCDPISGHVSLFWYQQALGQGPEFLTYFQNEAQLDKSGLPSDRFFAERPEGSVSTLKIQRTQQEDSAVYLCASSYQTGISSEQYFGPGTRLTVT.

On this clonotype: An end of the junction does not agree with germline; a read error may underlie this. The V gene is TRBV20-1, the J gene TRBJ1-3, with D maybe TRBD1 (5 bases). CDR1 DFQATT and CDR2 SNEGSKA come from the germline V gene (reference sequence). This CDR3 region has 13 residues. In nucleotides, the CDR3 is TGCAGTGCTAGAGACTACGGGGGGAACACCATATGTTTT. It encodes CSARDYGGNTICF.

The chain is built from TRBV6-4 and TRBJ1-2, with a possible D match to TRBD1 (6 bases). The ends were cut back, 2 bases at V and 4 bases at J, with 8 bases in the middle. CDR1 MRHNA and CDR2 SNTAGT come from the germline V gene. This CDR3 contains 13 residues. The CDR3 loop is CASSDRGGYGYTF. CDR3 nucleotides: TGTGCCAGCAGTGACCGAGGGGGCTATGGCTACACCTTC.

In the case of this clonotype: At one boundary the junction diverges from the germline segment, which might be a read error. V usage is TRBV7-9 and J usage is TRBJ2-7; 7 bases are shared with TRBD2. The germline V gene has CDR1 SEHNR and CDR2 FQNEAQ (reference sequence). CDR3 length equals 14 residues. The CDR3 protein is CASSLVSSGNEQYF. The CDR3 DNA reads TGCGCCAGCAGCTTAGTATCTAGCGGCAACGAGCAGTACTTC.

This sequence joins TRBV2 and TRBJ1-1, with 9 nucleotides matching TRBD1. Germline V gene sequence: CDR1 SNHLY, CDR2 FYNNEI. V gave up 6 bases and J gave up 1 base; unmatched junction bases: 6. The length of the CDR3 is 15 residues. The CDR3 DNA follows: TGTGCCAGCAGGTCACAGGGGGCGCGGAACACTGAAGCTTTCTTT. Translated, it gives CASRSQGARNTEAFF.

This clonotype was detected once. J is TRBJ1-1 and V is TRBV20-1, with a possible D match to TRBD1 (6 bases). The CDR3 has 13 amino acids. V was trimmed by 7 bases and J by 10 bases, leaving 22 bases between them. Per germline, CDR1 DFQATT and CDR2 SNEGSKA (reference sequence). Written as DNA, the CDR3 is TGCAGTGTCGAGGGGGTTGGGTTCGGTCGAGCTTTCTTT. This translates into CSVEGVGFGRAFF.

The chain combines TRBV2 with TRBJ2-7; D ambiguous. CDR1 SNHLY and CDR2 FYNNEI come from the germline V gene. V lost 6 bases and J lost 4, with 13 bases in between. The length of the CDR3 is 13 residues. The CDR3 spells CASRVGIPYEQYF. CDR3 sequence (DNA): TGTGCCAGCAGAGTGGGGATCCCGTACGAGCAGTACTTC.

The chain combines TRBV11-2 with TRBJ2-5, with D possibly matching TRBD2 (6 bases). The CDR3 is 15 amino acids. V lost 0 bases to trimming and J lost 0 bases, with 8 bases between them. The germline gives CDR1 SGHAT, CDR2 FQNNGV. The CDR3 DNA sequence: TGTGCCAGCAGCTTAGATGGAGGGAACCAAGAGACCCAGTACTTC. Translating gives CASSLDGGNQETQYF.